Listed below are T cell receptor beta chains from one sample, sequenced in a study of cytomegalovirus exposure and HLA in healthy donors. The repertoire was sequenced with immunoSEQ multiplex PCR; TCRdb's copy has only in-frame clones and lacks some. The table lists some 130,000 clones. The sequencing input was PBMCs. The receptors were sampled from a woman in her 40s in good health and CMV-seropositive. CDR3s include the opening cysteine and the closing phenylalanine or tryptophan. D genes are given only for firm matches. Some rows mark clone size as missing; the rest say once, few, many or name a class of expanded clone.

clone size	V gene	J gene	D gene	CDR3 protein	CDR3 DNA
-	TRBV4-3	TRBJ2-1	TRBD2	CASSRGLAGHGGEQFF	TGCGCCAGCAGCCGGGGACTAGCGGGTCACGGAGGTGAGCAGTTCTTC
-	TRBV2	TRBJ2-3	-	CASTSWDTYSTDTQYF	TGTGCCAGCACCTCCTGGGACACTTATAGCACAGATACGCAGTATTTT
medium-sized	TRBV10-3	TRBJ2-1	TRBD1	CAISEGTGDTNEQFF	TGTGCCATCAGTGAAGGGACAGGTGACACCAATGAGCAGTTCTTC
-	TRBV27	TRBJ1-4	-	CASSIQGATNEKLFF	TGTGCCAGCAGTATACAGGGCGCAACTAATGAAAAACTGTTTTTT
-	TRBV5-1	TRBJ2-5	TRBD2	CASSLGGTNEETQYF	TGCGCCAGCAGCTTGGGGGGGACTAATGAAGAGACCCAGTACTTC
-	TRBV6-5	TRBJ2-7	TRBD2	CASSRTSDEQYF	TGTGCCAGCAGTCGGACTAGCGACGAGCAGTACTTC
-	TRBV6-1	TRBJ2-7	TRBD1	CAIRLEDRGYEQYF	TGTGCCATCCGGCTGGAGGACAGGGGCTACGAGCAGTACTTC
-	TRBV7-3	TRBJ2-7	TRBD2	CASSLGLAGDYEQYF	TGTGCCAGCAGCTTAGGGCTAGCGGGAGATTACGAGCAGTACTTC
-	TRBV4-3	TRBJ2-4	-	CASSQTRDLAKNIQYF	TGCGCCAGCAGCCAGACCCGGGATTTAGCCAAAAACATTCAGTACTTC
-	TRBV5-1	TRBJ2-3	TRBD2	CASSFVPGLAGGADTQYF	TGCGCCAGCAGCTTTGTCCCGGGACTAGCGGGAGGAGCAGATACGCAGTATTTT